This passage covers 10 T cell receptor beta chains from one sample sequenced in a study of T-cell memory formation after mild COVID-19. A single record per CDR3 protein comes from TCRdb applying MiXCR to the 5' RACE reads. The sample has 350,000 to 450,000 distinct CDR3 sequences; 20% to 25% are singletons. The sequencing input was PBMCs or a T cell subset sorted from them (not recorded which). The receptors come from an adult woman who had mild COVID-19 (a few samples of this study predate the infection). Cell type and time point are not known.

This clonotype came up a few times. J is TRBJ2-1 and V is TRBV29-1; D is perhaps TRBD2 (5 bases). Trimming shortened V by 7 bases and J by 0 bases, and 10 bases separated the two germline ends. CDR1 is SQVTM and CDR2 is ANQGSEA in the germline V gene. The CDR3 sequence is 13 residues long. The CDR3 loop is CSGRSGSYNEQFF. In DNA form, the CDR3 reads TGCAGCGGTCGAAGCGGCTCCTACAATGAGCAGTTCTTC.

V and J are TRBV6-5 and TRBJ2-5; perhaps TRBD2 as D (6 bases). Germline lookup yields CDR1 MNHEY and CDR2 SVGAGI. The CDR3 contains 12 residues. The germline V and J ends were trimmed by 5 bases and 5 bases, with 9 bases remaining between them. CDR3 DNA: TGTGCCAGCAGTGTGCGGGGCGAGACCCAGTACTTC. Translated: CASSVRGETQYF.

The chain joins TRBV20-1 to TRBJ2-7; D gene ambiguous. The V gene lost 5 bases and the J gene lost 5 bases, with 22 bases spanning the gap. Germline V gene sequence: CDR1 DFQATT, CDR2 SNEGSKA (reference sequence). CDR3 length: 15 residues. The CDR3 nucleotides read TGCAGTGCTCATGAGGCAGGAACCCCTCGGAACGAGCAGTACTTC. Encoded protein: CSAHEAGTPRNEQYF.

In its sample, this clonotype was seen a few times. The chain has TRBV5-1 and TRBJ2-3; 12 bases match TRBD2. Germline V gene sequence: CDR1 SGHRS, CDR2 YFSETQ. The ends lost 4 bases at V and 4 bases at J; junction bases unmatched: 4. The CDR3 is 15 amino acids. The CDR3 spells CASSGGTSGSDTQYF. CDR3 coding DNA: TGCGCCAGCAGCGGAGGGACTAGCGGGTCAGATACGCAGTATTTT. Full variable domain (rest looked up from reference TRBV5-1 and TRBJ2-3): KAGVTQTPRYLIKTRGQQVTLSCSPISGHRSVSWYQQTPGQGLQFLFEYFSETQRNKGNFPGRFSGRQFSNSRSEMNVSTLELGDSALYLCASSGGTSGSDTQYFGPGTRLTVL.

This clonotype was picked up a small number of times. The chain employs TRBV5-8 and TRBJ2-2; D not certain. CDR3 length equals 14 residues. Germline CDR1 reads SGHTS; CDR2 reads YDEGEE. With 0 bases removed from V and 5 bases from J, the gap between germline ends came to 8 bases. For the CDR3, the DNA is TGTGCCAGCAGCTTGGGGACGGAGACCGGGGAGCTGTTTTTT. This translates into CASSLGTETGELFF.

The V and J genes are TRBV12-3 or TRBV12-4 and TRBJ1-5, with a possible D match to TRBD1 (6 bases). V lost 4 bases, J lost 7 bases, and 11 bases lay in between. This CDR3 has 13 amino acids. The CDR3 spells CASSSRQAQPQHF. The CDR3 region has the DNA TGTGCCAGCAGTTCACGACAGGCCCAGCCCCAGCATTTT.

This clonotype has at least ten counts. The DNA for the CDR3 is TGCAGTGCTAGAGACCCCGGGATGAACACTGAAGCTTTCTTT. Its protein is CSARDPGMNTEAFF. The gene calls are TRBV20-1 and TRBJ1-1; D uncertain. Germline CDR1 and CDR2: DFQATT and SNEGSKA (reference sequence). The CDR3 is 14 amino acids. Trimming removed 0 bases from V and 0 bases from J, with 8 bases in between.

This clonotype came up a few times. This sequence joins TRBV20-1 and TRBJ1-6, with TRBD1 as a possible D gene (5 bases). There are 14 residues in the CDR3. Germline V gene sequence: CDR1 DFQATT, CDR2 SNEGSKA (reference sequence). The germline V and J ends were trimmed by 5 bases and 5 bases, with 13 bases remaining between them. The CDR3 spells CSAAGTVDNSPLHF. The CDR3 DNA is TGCAGTGCTGCTGGGACCGTTGATAATTCACCCCTCCACTTT.

J is TRBJ1-4 and V is TRBV27; D is possibly TRBD1 (6 bases). The CDR3 loop spans 13 amino acids. Germline-derived CDR1 and CDR2 are MNHEY and SMNVEV (reference sequence). Trimming pared 5 bases from V and 5 bases from J, leaving 9 bases between. In nucleotides, the CDR3 is TGTGCCAGCAGTAACAGGGAGAATGAAAAACTGTTTTTT. This encodes CASSNRENEKLFF.

The chain joins TRBV20-1 to TRBJ2-3; D gene ambiguous. Per the germline V gene, CDR1 is DFQATT and CDR2 is SNEGSKA (reference sequence). The CDR3 loop spans 12 amino acids. Trimming left V 0 bases short and J 5 bases short, with 6 bases between. CDR3 sequence (DNA): TGCAGTGCTAGAGATTGGGGAGATACGCAGTATTTT. It translates to CSARDWGDTQYF.